This entry is about one T cell receptor (beta chain). Its matching antigen is unknown. This specimen includes other DNA sequences encoding the same CDR3. This record belongs to a study of shared clonotypes between healthy human individuals. Some clones are missing from TCRdb's copy, which holds only in-frame ones; the method was immunoSEQ multiplex PCR. This sample has hundreds of thousands of clones; approximately 92% occur once, and the top ten carry around 24%. General study results and limits: In several donors, about 5% of naive CD4 clonotypes appeared in common.

V was pared by 0 bases and J by 3 bases, with 7 bases between. CDR3 length: 14 residues. Germline V gene lookup returns CDR1 SGDLS and CDR2 YYNGEE. Naivety among CD8 cells was defined by CD45RO negativity and positive CCR7 selection, thereby excluding terminally differentiated effector memory CD45RA+ cells. V gene TRBV9 combines with J gene TRBJ2-1; D possibly corresponds to TRBD2 (5 bases). This TCR derives from a man aged 25-40 years in good health. Sequences were obtained from naive CD8+ T cells sorted from blood. The CDR3 is CASSVGTSYNEQFF. CDR3 DNA: TGTGCCAGCAGCGTAGGAACTAGCTACAATGAGCAGTTCTTC.